The present entry profiles one T cell receptor beta chain with its context. This clonotype was counted many times. The antigen it binds to is not known. No base-level quality is on record; no much larger clone is a single base apart. The V end gives up 8 bases and the J end 0 bases, leaving 10 bases in the junction not matched to a gene. CDR1 and CDR2, per the germline V gene (reference sequence), are LNHNV and YYDKDF. The CDR3 goes from the cysteine to the phenylalanine over 17 residues. The entry retains the CDR3 DNA only, 51 bases that are in frame from base 1. The entry originates in a study of CD8 T cells in ankylosing spondylitis (dated by TCRdb to about 2017). Turning to the overall study: The study set out to find disease-linked TCR variants by profiling T cell receptor beta repertoires in ankylosing spondylitis patients and healthy donors. The full study cohort was made up of roughly 25 ankylosing spondylitis patients and roughly 98 healthy donors. Peripheral blood was sampled, and synovial fluid was also collected from ankylosing spondylitis patients.

Sequencing was performed on an Illumina HiSeq 2500. Quantitative 5'-RACE with molecular barcodes was used to prepare TCR beta libraries. The original methods were these. A new computational method based on a probabilistic model of VDJ rearrangement was used to identify disease-linked TCR variants. Clones were called with MiXCR by TCRdb after fastp trimmed the public reads at Q25, and only in-frame beta chains were retained. Every CDR3 protein is listed once, alongside the most common genes and DNA of its rows. The V and J calls reflect TCRdb's pipeline rather than the authors' work. The sample data list 150,000 to 200,000 distinct CDR3 sequences, and 15% to 20% of these were observed just once. The ten biggest clones cover 4.3% of the sample. Study-wide findings and limitations: In peripheral blood, the disease-linked clones were found at relatively low frequencies and had a CD8+ phenotype. Blood from ankylosing spondylitis patients appeared to be characterized by a TCR beta motif made up of seven or eight highly homologous amino acid variants. Some TCR beta motif variants had previously been reported in synovial fluid and blood of reactive arthritis patients, which suggested common disease-initiation mechanisms. According to the report, matched synovial fluid samples from ankylosing spondylitis patients were significantly enriched for the disease-linked clones.

Specimen: blood, either unsorted or a sorted T cell fraction (not recorded which). The rearranged segments are TRBV15 and TRBJ2-6, with 7 bases aligning to TRBD1. This TCR was sampled from a male donor aged 10-29 years with ankylosing spondylitis or in good health (not recorded which). Donor details come from another sample of the same person, matched by shared clones. DNA sequence: TGTGCCACCCATTCGGGACAGCAAGTCTCTGGGGCCAACGTCCTGACTTTC. This encodes CATHSGQQVSGANVLTF.